These 10 T cell receptor beta chains came from one sample sequenced in a study of cytomegalovirus exposure and HLA in healthy donors. Both 60 Vbeta primers and 13 Jbeta primers went into the PCR. This table comes from immunoSEQ multiplex PCR, and its TCRdb copy is limited to in-frame clones, with some not included. The table shows roughly 93,000 clones, with around three quarters occurring only once. Input material: PBMCs. These receptors were taken from a man younger than 40 in good health and CMV-seronegative.

This clone has only one observation. The chain employs TRBV7-2 and TRBJ2-4; TRBD1 aligns across 7 bases. The CDR3 has 16 residues. Germline V CDR1 and CDR2: SGHTA, FQGNSA. V was pared by 1 base and J by 4 bases, with 7 bases of the junction left unmatched. The CDR3 spells CASSLGDRVMKNIQYF. The DNA of the CDR3 is TGTGCCAGCAGCTTAGGTGACAGGGTGATGAAAAACATTCAGTACTTC.

This clone was counted a few times. The chain combines TRBV5-1 with TRBJ1-1; TRBD1 matches 7 bases. Germline CDR1 and CDR2: SGHRS and YFSETQ. The V and J ends lost 2 bases and 3 bases, in that order; junction bases with no gene match: 4. CDR3 length: 14 amino acids. The CDR3 DNA sequence: TGCGCCAGCAGCTTCTATACAGGGGACACTGAAGCTTTCTTT. Translating it yields CASSFYTGDTEAFF. Variable domain in full (rest from reference TRBV5-1 and TRBJ1-1): KAGVTQTPRYLIKTRGQQVTLSCSPISGHRSVSWYQQTPGQGLQFLFEYFSETQRNKGNFPGRFSGRQFSNSRSEMNVSTLELGDSALYLCASSFYTGDTEAFFGQGTRLTVV.

A word on this clone: At the DNA level, this CDR3 is encoded by other sequences in the same sample as well. The J gene is TRBJ1-1, the V gene TRBV5-1, with 7 positions matching TRBD1. Germline values: CDR1 SGHRS, CDR2 YFSETQ. The CDR3 is made up of 14 amino acids. J lost 5 bases, V lost 3 bases, and 7 bases had no gene match. The CDR3 sequence: CASSSRTGRTEAFF. The DNA of the CDR3 is TGCGCCAGCAGCTCCAGGACAGGACGGACTGAAGCTTTCTTT.

In nucleotides, the CDR3 is TGTGCCAGCAGCAGGACAGCCTCTAACTATGGCTACACCTTC. Protein sequence: CASSRTASNYGYTF. The chain combines TRBV27 with TRBJ1-2, with a tentative D call TRBD1 (6 bases). The ends were cut back, 6 bases at V and 0 bases at J, with 11 bases in the middle. This CDR3 is 14 amino acids long. From germline, CDR1 is MNHEY and CDR2 SMNVEV (reference sequence).

The chain links TRBV18 to TRBJ1-5; D gene ambiguous. The germline gives CDR1 KGHSH, CDR2 LQKENI. Trimming removed 1 base at V and 5 bases at J, with 6 bases between. The CDR3 spans 13 residues. CDR3 loop: CASSPQRDQPQHF. CDR3 DNA: TGTGCCAGCTCACCACAGCGGGATCAGCCCCAGCATTTT.

The V call is TRBV2, the J call TRBJ2-3; 10 bases are a match to TRBD2. There are 15 residues in the CDR3. CDR1 and CDR2 (germline): SNHLY, FYNNEI. Trimming cost V 8 bases and J 4 bases; bases outside gene matches: 9. The CDR3 DNA is TGTGCCAGCTTCACACTAGCGGGGACTTCAGATACGCAGTATTTT. It translates to CASFTLAGTSDTQYF.

The rearrangement links TRBV2 to TRBJ1-1; D uncertain. CDR1 SNHLY and CDR2 FYNNEI come from the germline V gene. CDR3 length: 15 amino acids. Trimming took off 6 bases at V and 1 base at J, with 15 bases between the two ends. For the CDR3, the DNA is TGTGCCAGCAGAAGGCAGGAGGAAGGGAACACTGAAGCTTTCTTT. It translates to CASRRQEEGNTEAFF.

This clone was detected a few times. Other nucleotide sequences from this sample produce the same CDR3. The V and J genes are TRBV4-3 and TRBJ1-1; no reliable D call. V gave up 2 bases and J gave up 2 bases, with 12 bases separating them. Germline-derived CDR1 and CDR2 are LGHNA and YSLEER. The CDR3 is 15 residues long. CDR3 bases: TGCGCCAGCAGCCAAAGACACAGCCTAAACACTGAAGCTTTCTTT. This codes for CASSQRHSLNTEAFF.

This clone was recorded a few times. The chain carries TRBV2 and TRBJ2-5; weak D call: TRBD1 (6 bases). Germline lookup yields CDR1 SNHLY and CDR2 FYNNEI. V shed 10 bases and J shed 0 bases, with 9 bases lying between them. The CDR3 sequence is 12 residues long. This chain's CDR3 is CATRTDQETQYF. The CDR3 DNA sequence: TGTGCCACCCGGACAGACCAAGAGACCCAGTACTTC.

The sample holds one count of this clone. This chain connects TRBV6-5 to TRBJ2-2, with D hard to call. The CDR3 has 13 residues. Germline V gene sequence: CDR1 MNHEY, CDR2 SVGAGI. V lost 5 bases, J lost 8 bases, and 12 bases lay in between. CDR3 coding DNA: TGTGCCAGCAGTCAACGGGTTTTAGGGGAGCTGTTTTTT. Its protein is CASSQRVLGELFF.